This record concerns one TCR beta chain sequence. Its antigen is not known. The use of a sample-barcoded 5' primer and a J-beta primer mix characterized a second PCR of roughly 6 to 11 cycles. TCRdb used MiXCR to reprocess the 5' RACE reads, holding one entry per CDR3 protein. The sample contains 1.5 million to 2 million distinct CDR3 sequences, 28% of which appear only once. The sample belongs to a study of blood T cells in healthy people across ages. V was trimmed by 0 bases and J by 11 bases, leaving 22 bases between them. The V gene's germline CDR1 is LGHNA and CDR2 YSLEER. The CDR3 loop spans 16 amino acids. Study-level findings and limits: Naive CD4+ cell counts and diversity both ran higher in long-lived than in aged donors.

This TCR was recovered from a woman aged 30 to 39 in good health. Sequencing was carried out using blood. This rearrangement joins TRBV4-3 to TRBJ1-1; maybe TRBD1 (5 bases). The CDR3 DNA sequence: TGCGCCAGCAGCCAAGATAGAGCCACAGGACACGGAGGTGCTTTCTTT. The encoded protein is CASSQDRATGHGGAFF.